The 32 T cell receptor beta chains below were found in one sample sequenced in a study of somatic mutations in cytotoxic T cells in rheumatoid arthritis. Assay used: immunoSEQ multiplex PCR; TCRdb lists only in-frame clones, some missing. The table has about 18,000 clones, 80% to 85% seen once. The sequencing sample was made of CD8+ T cells sorted from blood. Source of these receptors: an adult with rheumatoid arthritis.

V is TRBV9 and J is TRBJ2-3; D unclear. Germline values: CDR1 SGDLS, CDR2 YYNGEE. V gave up 0 bases and J gave up 4 bases, with 3 bases separating them. The CDR3 loop spans 12 amino acids. The CDR3 nucleotides read TGTGCCAGCAGCGTAGTGTCAGATACGCAGTATTTT. This gives the protein CASSVVSDTQYF. The full variable domain, rest sourced from reference TRBV9 and TRBJ2-3, is DSGVTQTPKHLITATGQRVTLRCSPRSGDLSVYWYQQSLDQGLQFLIQYYNGEERAKGNILERFSAQQFPDLHSELNLSSLELGDSALYFCASSVVSDTQYFGPGTRLTVL.

The chain employs TRBV12-2 and TRBJ2-7; the table's D call TRBD2 went unverified against the DNA. TRBV12-2 is assigned pseudogene status. The length of the CDR3 is 18 residues. The CDR3 here is CASRLVAEAGGPTYEQYF. For the CDR3, the DNA is TGTGCAAGTCGCTTAGTCGCGGAGGCGGGAGGGCCCACCTACGAGCAGTACTTC.

The sample holds a few counts of this clone. V is TRBV25-1 and J is TRBJ2-7; D uncertain. Trimming stripped 2 bases from V and 1 base from J, with 6 bases between. Germline assignment: CDR1 MGHDK and CDR2 SYGVNS. The CDR3 runs 13 residues. The DNA for the CDR3 is TGTGCCAGCAGTGAACTTGGGTCCTACGAGCAGTACTTC. Amino acid sequence: CASSELGSYEQYF.

The chain couples TRBV2 to TRBJ1-5, with 7 bases fitting TRBD1. V was pared by 6 bases and J by 1 base, with 3 bases of the junction left unmatched. Germline CDR1 and CDR2: SNHLY and FYNNEI. This CDR3 has 14 amino acids. CDR3 loop: CASRETGSNQPQHF. The CDR3 bases are TGTGCCAGCAGAGAGACAGGGAGCAATCAGCCCCAGCATTTT.

This clone was seen a handful of times. The chain combines TRBV2 with TRBJ1-1; TRBD1 is a possible D gene (5 bases). Germline CDR1 SNHLY, CDR2 FYNNEI. The CDR3 has 15 amino acids. Trimming removed 4 bases at V and 6 bases at J, with 18 bases between. The CDR3 DNA follows: TGTGCCAGCAGTGTTGGGCTAGGGACGGTCCCTGAAGCTTTCTTT. Protein sequence: CASSVGLGTVPEAFF.

This clone was counted only a few times. V usage is TRBV7-9 and J usage is TRBJ2-7; 12 bases line up with TRBD2. V trimming: 2 bases; J trimming: 0 bases; junction bases outside the gene matches: 2. Germline CDR1 and CDR2: SEHNR and FQNEAQ (reference sequence). The CDR3 contains 16 residues. CDR3 in DNA: TGTGCCAGCAGCTTACTAGCGGGAGGGTTCTCCTACGAGCAGTACTTC. It specifies CASSLLAGGFSYEQYF.

The J gene is TRBJ1-2, the V gene TRBV27; D perhaps matches TRBD1 (6 bases). The CDR3 is made up of 13 amino acids. The V gene lost 10 bases and the J gene lost 6 bases, with 18 bases spanning the gap. Germline CDR1 and CDR2: MNHEY and SMNVEV (reference sequence). CDR3 bases: TGTGCCACACGCACAGGGTTCTTTAATGGCTACACCTTC. Its translation: CATRTGFFNGYTF.

The chain is built from TRBV5-4 and TRBJ2-2, with 7 bases matching TRBD1. J was trimmed by 5 bases and V by 0 bases; bases with no gene match: 1. This CDR3 has 14 amino acids. Looked up from germline, CDR1 is SGHNT and CDR2 is YYREEE (reference sequence). Here the CDR3 reads CASSLEGATGELFF. DNA of the CDR3: TGTGCCAGCAGCTTGGAGGGGGCGACCGGGGAGCTGTTTTTT. Full variable domain (outside the CDR3, taken from reference TRBV5-4 and TRBJ2-2): ETGVTQSPTHLIKTRGQQVTLRCSSQSGHNTVSWYQQALGQGPQFIFQYYREEENGRGNFPPRFSGLQFPNYSSELNVNALELDDSALYLCASSLEGATGELFFGEGSRLTVL.

V and J are TRBV6-1 and TRBJ2-5; no clear D. Germline V gene lookup returns CDR1 MNHNS and CDR2 SASEGT. V gave up 0 bases and J gave up 1 base, with 15 bases separating them. This CDR3 is 17 amino acids long. Here the CDR3 reads CASSEARLNPSQETQYF. In nucleotides, the CDR3 is TGTGCCAGCAGTGAAGCGCGGTTAAATCCGAGCCAAGAGACCCAGTACTTC.

A few counts support this clone. The gene calls are TRBV5-1 and TRBJ2-7, with 8 bases identical to TRBD2. The V gene end was trimmed by 6 bases and the J gene end by 4 bases; junction bases not matched to a gene: 12. From germline, CDR1 is SGHRS and CDR2 YFSETQ. The length of the CDR3 is 15 residues. The CDR3 protein is CASIPGLGHEYEQYF. The DNA for the CDR3 is TGCGCCAGCATCCCGGGACTAGGGCATGAATACGAGCAGTACTTC.

By proportion, this clone is medium-sized. The rearrangement joins TRBV30 to TRBJ1-1; D gene uncertain. The V end was cut by 5 bases, the J end by 0 bases, with 4 bases between. Per the germline V gene, CDR1 is GTSNPN and CDR2 is SVGIG (reference sequence). The CDR3 sequence is 11 residues long. The CDR3 loop is CAWVLNTEAFF. The CDR3 nucleotides are TGTGCCTGGGTTTTGAACACTGAAGCTTTCTTT.

The chain is built from TRBV4-1 and TRBJ2-5; D is undetermined. The DNA end is more similar to TRBJ2-7, so the J call may be wrong. This CDR3 has 13 amino acids. CDR1 MGHRA and CDR2 YSYEKL come from the germline V gene. CDR3 in DNA: TGCGCCAGCAGCCAAGATCTAGCCTACGAGCAGTACTTC. Its translation: CASSQDLAYEQYF.

CDR3 DNA sequence: TGTGCCAGCAGCGTCGCCAGGGGGCCCAATGAGCAGTTCTTC. This translates into CASSVARGPNEQFF. This chain links TRBV9 with TRBJ2-1; TRBD1 matches at 8 bases. Germline CDR1 SGDLS, CDR2 YYNGEE. V dropped 2 bases and J dropped 6; count of bases not matched to a gene: 4. This CDR3 region has 14 residues.

The chain links TRBV4-2 to TRBJ2-4; D unclear. Trimming pared 1 base from V and 2 bases from J, leaving 15 bases between. Germline V gene lookup returns CDR1 LGHNA and CDR2 YNFKEQ. CDR3 length equals 17 residues. The CDR3 reads CASSQVSVVITKNIQYF. In DNA form, the CDR3 reads TGTGCCAGCAGCCAAGTCAGCGTCGTCATCACCAAAAACATTCAGTACTTC.

The chain uses TRBV11-2 and TRBJ1-2, with D hard to call. CDR1 and CDR2 from the germline V gene are SGHAT and FQNNGV. Trimming removed 1 base from V and 11 bases from J, with 14 bases in between. This CDR3 has 13 residues. CDR3 in DNA: TGTGCCAGCAGCTTAGGCCCTCCCTCTCTTTACACCTTC. As protein: CASSLGPPSLYTF.

The V and J genes are TRBV25-1 and TRBJ1-1; D remains ambiguous. The CDR3 loop spans 13 amino acids. Trimming took 4 bases from V and 6 from J, leaving 12 bases between them. Germline V gene lookup returns CDR1 MGHDK and CDR2 SYGVNS. This CDR3 is CASSVPSVAEAFF. CDR3 nucleotide sequence: TGTGCCAGCAGTGTACCCAGCGTTGCTGAAGCTTTCTTT.

The V gene is TRBV4-1, the J gene TRBJ1-5, with 8 positions matching TRBD1. Germline loops: CDR1 MGHRA, CDR2 YSYEKL. The V and J ends lost 3 bases and 5 bases, in that order; junction bases with no gene match: 6. The length of the CDR3 is 15 residues. The CDR3 sequence is CASSHEWTGHQPQHF. CDR3 nucleotides: TGCGCCAGCAGCCATGAATGGACAGGGCATCAGCCCCAGCATTTT.

The rearrangement links TRBV10-1 to TRBJ2-7; perhaps TRBD2 as D (5 bases). There are 14 residues in the CDR3. V was shortened by 4 bases and J by 0 bases, with 10 bases between the two germline ends. The germline CDR1 and CDR2 sequences are WNHNN and SYGVQD (reference sequence). Written as DNA, the CDR3 is TGCGCCAGCAGTGTTGAGGGAAGCTCCTACGAGCAGTACTTC. Protein sequence: CASSVEGSSYEQYF.

This chain uses TRBV11-2 with TRBJ1-2, with TRBD1 matching 7 bases. V lost 5 bases and J lost 8; bases outside the gene matches: 11. Germline V gene lookup returns CDR1 SGHAT and CDR2 FQNNGV. There are 14 residues in the CDR3. CDR3 sequence (DNA): TGTGCCAGCAGCCCGGGACAGCTATCTAAAGGCTACACCTTC. This codes for CASSPGQLSKGYTF.

The genes are TRBV9 and TRBJ2-3; 8 positions agree with TRBD2. The CDR3 covers 15 residues. V shed 4 bases, J shed 6 bases, and the junction held 10 bases outside the gene matches. Per the germline V gene, CDR1 is SGDLS and CDR2 is YYNGEE. In DNA, the CDR3 is TGTGCCAGCAGCCGGGGGGGGATCCTGGGGGATACGCAGTATTTT. This translates into CASSRGGILGDTQYF.

The rearrangement uses TRBV28 and TRBJ1-2; the D gene is possibly TRBD1 (5 bases). This CDR3 comprises 17 residues. V shed 10 bases and J shed 2 bases, with 26 bases lying between them. CDR1 and CDR2 (germline): MDHEN, SYDVKM. CDR3 region: CAISLDLKGNSNYGYTF. The DNA for the CDR3 is TGTGCCATCAGCTTAGATTTGAAGGGGAACAGCAACTATGGCTACACCTTC.

The chain links TRBV27 to TRBJ1-5; D gene unclear. The CDR3 runs 14 residues. Germline CDR1 is MNHEY and CDR2 is SMNVEV (reference sequence). V lost 2 bases and J 4 bases, leaving 9 bases between the germline ends. CDR3 region: CASSLAGPNQPQHF. The DNA for the CDR3 is TGTGCCAGCAGTTTAGCAGGCCCAAATCAGCCCCAGCATTTT.

The DNA of the CDR3 is TGTGCCTGGAATGGACCGGGACTAGTCTCCAATGAGCAGTTCTTC. It codes for CAWNGPGLVSNEQFF. The rearrangement links TRBV30 to TRBJ2-1; 8 bases line up with TRBD2. V gave up 4 bases and J gave up 6 bases; unmatched junction bases: 11. CDR1 is GTSNPN and CDR2 is SVGIG in the germline V gene (reference sequence). The CDR3 sequence is 15 residues long.

This chain uses TRBV6-1 with TRBJ2-7; TRBD1 agrees at 10 bases. CDR1 is MNHNS and CDR2 is SASEGT in the germline V gene. After removal of 6 bases from V and 4 bases from J, the junction contained 3 bases not matched to a gene. This CDR3 region has 13 residues. The CDR3 DNA follows: TGTGCCAGCAGGGGACAGGGGACTTACGAGCAGTACTTC. This gives the protein CASRGQGTYEQYF.

This chain links TRBV4-1 with TRBJ2-7; D ambiguous. Deletions cut 3 bases from V and 0 bases from J, with 3 bases between. The CDR3 spans 12 residues. The germline V gene encodes CDR1 MGHRA and CDR2 YSYEKL. For the CDR3, the DNA is TGCGCCAGCAGCCACGGCTCCTACGAGCAGTACTTC. It is translated as CASSHGSYEQYF.

The V gene is TRBV30, the J gene TRBJ1-2; 7 bases align to TRBD1. CDR1 and CDR2 from the germline V gene are GTSNPN and SVGIG (reference sequence). V shed 0 bases, J shed 4 bases, and the junction held 5 bases outside the gene matches. The CDR3 is 14 amino acids. CDR3 in DNA: TGTGCCTGGAGTGTTACAGGGGAGGGCTATGGCTACACCTTC. Residues: CAWSVTGEGYGYTF.

The CDR3 DNA follows: TGTGCCAGCACGTCTGGCGGGGGACACTACACTGAAGCTTTCTTT. Encoded protein: CASTSGGGHYTEAFF. J is TRBJ1-1 and V is TRBV9, with D perhaps TRBD1 (6 bases). V lost 6 bases and J lost 3, with 18 bases in between. This CDR3 is built from 15 residues. The germline gives CDR1 SGDLS, CDR2 YYNGEE.

The chain uses TRBV2 and TRBJ1-2, with D maybe TRBD1 (5 bases). This CDR3 has 13 amino acids. Germline lookup yields CDR1 SNHLY and CDR2 FYNNEI. The ends were cut back, 4 bases at V and 7 bases at J, with 13 bases in the middle. This CDR3 is CASSGDGRTGYTF. Written as DNA, the CDR3 is TGTGCCAGCAGTGGGGACGGTCGAACTGGCTACACCTTC.

The chain links TRBV27 to TRBJ2-7, with D possibly matching TRBD1 (6 bases). Germline V gene lookup returns CDR1 MNHEY and CDR2 SMNVEV (reference sequence). V gave up 5 bases and J gave up 6 bases, with 17 bases separating them. The CDR3 is 14 residues long. The CDR3 DNA reads TGTGCCAGCAGTCCCCCAGGGGTACACTTCGAGCAGTACTTC. Its translation is CASSPPGVHFEQYF.

This clone is classed as medium-sized. V and J are TRBV6-1 and TRBJ2-1; 12 bases align to TRBD1. The V gene's germline CDR1 is MNHNS and CDR2 SASEGT. CDR3 length equals 16 residues. The ends lost 0 bases at V and 8 bases at J; junction bases unmatched: 5. CDR3 DNA sequence: TGTGCCAGCAGTGAAGCGGCCGGGACAGGGGGCGATGAGCAGTTCTTC. Translated, it gives CASSEAAGTGGDEQFF.

V and J are TRBV11-3 and TRBJ1-6; 7 positions match TRBD1. The CDR3 is 14 residues long. The V segment lost 6 bases and the J segment 7 bases; nucleotides outside the gene matches: 6. Germline CDR1 reads SGHNT; CDR2 reads YENEEA. In nucleotides, the CDR3 is TGTGCCAGCAGATACAGGGGTTCGAATTCACCCCTCCACTTT. Protein product: CASRYRGSNSPLHF. The variable domain in full, with the rest retrieved from reference TRBV11-3 and TRBJ1-6, is EAGVVQSPRYKIIEKKQPVAFWCNPISGHNTLYWYLQNLGQGPELLIRYENEEAVDDSQLPKDRFSAERLKGVDSTLKIQPAELGDSAVYLCASRYRGSNSPLHFGNGTRLTVT.

The chain joins TRBV15 to TRBJ1-4, with 9 nucleotides matching TRBD1. This CDR3 region has 15 residues. Trimming at V came to 0 bases and at J to 10 bases, leaving 6 bases not matched to a gene. Germline values: CDR1 LNHNV, CDR2 YYDKDF (reference sequence). CDR3: CATSRDLQGAGKLFF. The CDR3 DNA reads TGTGCCACCAGCAGAGATCTACAGGGGGCGGGAAAACTGTTTTTT.